This is a list of T cell receptor beta chains from one sample in a study of cytotoxic CD8 clonotypes in ibrutinib-treated CLL. TCRdb's table, derived via immunoSEQ multiplex PCR, lists solely in-frame clones and lacks some. This sample yields 200,000 to 250,000 clones, of which 60% to 75% are seen a single time; over 15% belongs to the top ten. Sequences were derived from PBMCs, sampled after 24 months of ibrutinib treatment. All receptors derive from a human donor with chronic lymphocytic leukemia. Each CDR3 is given with its conserved first and last residue. Each record gives: V gene, CDR3 protein.

TRBV2,CASSAGRAYNEQFF
TRBV28,CASSLQREKLFF
TRBV2,CASRRPNSNQPQHF
TRBV5-1,CASSLGRGSYEQYF
TRBV6-4,CAPVSSGYEQYF
TRBV5-1,CASSLEGNPTEAFF
TRBV19,CASSTDKNTEAFF
TRBV14,CASSQDVPLAGIDIQYF
TRBV6-6,CASAGGGYEQYF
TRBV18,CASSQGASTEAFF
TRBV19,CASSMSSYNEQFF
TRBV19,CASSTLASNEQFF
TRBV5-1,CASKGTPSLEQFF
TRBV7-8,CASSLGGDEQFF
TRBV7-7,CASSPLEGTYGYTF
TRBV15,CATSPRSGSQETQYF
TRBV29-1,CSVGTRSTGELFF
TRBV5-1,CASSYTSPIADTQYF
TRBV6-5,CASSPLGASYNEQFF
TRBV30,CAWSVQGLNTEAFF
TRBV7-9,CASSSGTGQETQYF
TRBV29-1,CSVESGGDQPQHF
TRBV6-1,CASSEVLRGELFF
TRBV7-9,CASSLVWEVGGAFF
TRBV10-3,CAISESDRGIDTDQYF
TRBV7-3,CASSLFGGTTDTQYF
TRBV9,CASSPSGRGETAYEQYF
TRBV30,CAWSLQTEAFF
TRBV28,CASSPSGRPGETQYF
TRBV19,CASSPGTIEETQYF
TRBV6-5,CASSYSRVTEAFF
TRBV19,CASSIEGDYGYTF
TRBV29-1,CSAGPPADQETQYF
TRBV15,CATSSTGEKYF
TRBV9,CASSVAGYASYEQYF
TRBV5-1,CASSLGKTSGRPYEQYF
TRBV11-2,CASSLGLMTEAFF
TRBV28,CASGSPYEQYF
TRBV7-8,CASSFAHGANTEAFF
TRBV29-1,CSVEALKNIQYF
TRBV21-1,CASSKALLAVNEQFF
TRBV2,CASRGAWNQPQHF
TRBV5-6,CASSLNPGAGANVLTF
TRBV28,CASSLSAEQFF
TRBV5-1,CASSQGGQHNEQFF
TRBV7-2,CASSFSGYEQFF
TRBV18,CASSETDRYSGANVLTF
TRBV28,CASSPPRGSESYEQYF
TRBV11-1,CASSLESENYGYTF
TRBV28,CASYQSYNEQFF
TRBV14,CASSQLLEQGSGTF
TRBV29-1,CSVADTEAFF
TRBV25-1,CASSGTSGRPYEQYF
TRBV6-6,CASSYGSGYNEQFF